One and the same sample provided the 10 T cell receptor beta chains below, sequenced in a study of blood T cells in healthy people across ages. Primed by a sample-barcoded 5' primer and a J-beta primer mix, a second PCR proceeded for 7 to 11 cycles. TCRdb reprocessed the 5' RACE reads with MiXCR, giving one entry per CDR3 protein. The sample gives roughly 1 million distinct CDR3 sequences, around 25% of which show up once; about 0.69% is in the top ten. The same sample was also studied in work on T cells of mothers and their children.

Sample: blood. These receptor sequences come from a girl aged 2-15 years in good health.

This clonotype was detected only a few times. The V gene is TRBV7-9, the J gene TRBJ2-5; TRBD1 matches 8 bases. The J segment lost 1 base and the V segment lost 4 bases, leaving 8 bases of the junction unmatched. Germline CDR1 is SEHNR and CDR2 is FQNEAQ (reference sequence). CDR3 length: 16 amino acids. The CDR3 coding sequence is TGTGCCAGCAGCTCCACGGTGGGACAGGTCCAAGAGACCCAGTACTTC. This translates into CASSSTVGQVQETQYF.

This clonotype came up once. The conserved closing phenylalanine or tryptophan is absent in this CDR3, likely reflecting a read error. The chain joins TRBV7-2 to TRBJ2-5; D is uncertain. From germline, CDR1 is SGHTA and CDR2 FQGNSA. The CDR3 is made up of 14 amino acids. V lost 5 bases to trimming and J lost 2 bases, with 12 bases between them. The CDR3 reads CASSLPVGQETQYL. CDR3 DNA: TGTGCCAGCAGCCTACCGGTGGGACAAGAGACCCAGTACCTC.

This clonotype has a handful of counts. The junction departs from the called germline gene at one end, perhaps through a read error. The J gene is TRBJ2-5, the V gene TRBV5-1; 8 positions match TRBD2. The CDR3 has 15 amino acids. The germline gives CDR1 SGHRS, CDR2 YFSETQ. Here the CDR3 reads CASSARPGLEETQYF. CDR3 sequence (DNA): TGCGCCAGCAGCGCCAGACCGGGACTAGAAGAGACTCAGTACTTC.

The J gene is TRBJ2-3, the V gene TRBV13; D not certain. Trimming took off 5 bases at V and 5 bases at J, with 11 bases between the two ends. This CDR3 spans 13 amino acids. In germline, CDR1 is PRHDT, CDR2 FYEKMQ (reference sequence). The CDR3: CASSSPSGDTQYF. DNA for the CDR3: TGTGCCAGCAGCAGCCCCTCGGGAGATACGCAGTATTTT.

The chain links TRBV6-5 to TRBJ1-1, with D possibly being TRBD1 (6 bases). The CDR3 has 12 residues. Trimming pared 5 bases from V and 7 bases from J, leaving 11 bases between. Germline-derived CDR1 and CDR2 are MNHEY and SVGAGI. In DNA form, the CDR3 reads TGTGCCAGCAGTACGACGGACAGTGAAGCTTTCTTT. Its translation is CASSTTDSEAFF.

This CDR3 reads CASSPRLAGEAQYF. Written as DNA, the CDR3 is TGTGCCAGCAGTCCAAGACTAGCGGGGGAGGCCCAGTACTTC. The chain has TRBV27 and TRBJ2-5, with 12 bases identical to TRBD2. The J segment lost 9 bases and the V segment lost 5 bases, leaving 7 bases of the junction unmatched. Germline V lookup: CDR1 MNHEY, CDR2 SMNVEV (reference sequence). This CDR3 spans 14 amino acids.

Ten or more counts support this clonotype. In nucleotides, the CDR3 is TGCGCCAGCAGCCAAGATTCGGGCAAGGCCCTCCACTTT. It yields the protein CASSQDSGKALHF. The rearrangement uses TRBV4-3 and TRBJ1-6; no clear D gene. With 0 bases removed from V and 14 bases from J, the gap between germline ends came to 11 bases. Germline CDR1 and CDR2: LGHNA and YSLEER. CDR3 length equals 13 residues.

The sample holds a few counts of this clonotype. This chain connects TRBV20-1 to TRBJ2-3, with 14 bases lining up with TRBD2. This CDR3 has 16 residues. Trimming at V came to 0 bases and at J to 1 base, leaving 0 bases not matched to a gene. Germline CDR1 reads DFQATT; CDR2 reads SNEGSKA (reference sequence). CDR3 nucleotide sequence: TGCAGTGCTAGAGAGGGACTAGCGGGAGGCACAGATACGCAGTATTTT. Translated: CSAREGLAGGTDTQYF.

This clonotype occurred a few times. The chain uses TRBV6-2 or TRBV6-3 and TRBJ2-5; no firm D call. The closer fit of TRBJ2-1 to the DNA end suggests the J call may be wrong. The CDR3 totals 14 residues. Germline CDR1 and CDR2: MNHEY and SVGEGT. The CDR3 sequence: CANSTRAGHNEQFF. The CDR3 DNA reads as TGTGCCAACAGCACAAGGGCCGGCCACAATGAGCAGTTCTTC.

This rearrangement joins TRBV6-2 or TRBV6-3 to TRBJ2-5; D is tentatively TRBD1 or TRBD2 (5 bases each). TRBJ2-7 matches the DNA end more closely, so the J call is doubtful. The germline V gene encodes CDR1 MNHEY and CDR2 SVGEGT. The CDR3 spans 14 residues. The CDR3 region has the DNA TGTGCCAGCAGCCGGGACGTTCCCTCCTACGAGCAGTACTTC. It yields the protein CASSRDVPSYEQYF.